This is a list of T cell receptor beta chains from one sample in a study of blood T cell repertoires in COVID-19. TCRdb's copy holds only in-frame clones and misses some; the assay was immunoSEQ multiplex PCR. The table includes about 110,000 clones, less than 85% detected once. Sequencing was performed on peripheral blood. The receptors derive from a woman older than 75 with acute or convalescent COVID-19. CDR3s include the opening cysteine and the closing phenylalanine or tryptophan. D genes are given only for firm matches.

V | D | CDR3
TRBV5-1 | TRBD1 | CASSPTGVATGELFF
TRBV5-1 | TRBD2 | CASVPSGGIWNEQFF
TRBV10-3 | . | CAISEAGYGEQYF
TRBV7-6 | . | CASSSGQGSQETQYF
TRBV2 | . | CASSDVRLPNEQFF
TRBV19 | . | CASSARQMVSYNSPLHF
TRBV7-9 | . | CASSPPGQKLTGELFF
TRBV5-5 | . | CASSLGSGLRSYEQYF
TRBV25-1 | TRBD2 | CASRSGLAGAPSYNEQFF
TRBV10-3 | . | CAIRKERGQETQYF
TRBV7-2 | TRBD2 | CASSLSGGSNTGELFF
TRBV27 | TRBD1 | CASSPSRTGPRGTGELFF
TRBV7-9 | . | CASSQATGDYSNQPQHF
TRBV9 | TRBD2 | CASSVASGANTGELFF
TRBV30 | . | CAGTRLGYEQYF
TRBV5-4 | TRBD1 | CASSGGQVNTEAFF
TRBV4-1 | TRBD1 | CASSQEGQGGQPQHF
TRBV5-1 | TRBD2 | CASSPLAGGPIGELFF
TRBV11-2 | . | CASSLGQGHYNEQFF
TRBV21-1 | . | CASSKGQGGHMDNQPQHF
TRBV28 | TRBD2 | CASSLWQGLNTGELFF
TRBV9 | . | CASSVGPSSYNEQFF
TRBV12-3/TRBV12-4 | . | CASSLYRLGYTF
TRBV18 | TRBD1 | CASSPRDRAYEQYF